This record concerns one TCR beta chain sequence. The antigen is unknown. The data originate from a study of beta chain features in type 1 diabetes. The study's findings and limits: Within each of all four CD4+ subsets, Type 1 diabetes patients had TCRB CDR3s that were moderately but significantly shorter.

This CDR3 has 16 amino acids. V shed 1 base, J shed 6 bases, and the junction held 10 bases outside the gene matches. The germline gives CDR1 SGHRS, CDR2 YFSETQ. Expressed TCRB transcripts got sequenced, as all isolated RNA was reverse transcribed. The assay was immunoSEQ multiplex PCR, and TCRdb's table has in-frame clones only and misses some. The table includes about 40,000 clones, around 45% detected once. The specimen sequenced was central memory CD4+ T cells from blood. This sequence joins TRBV5-1 and TRBJ2-1; 7 nucleotides line up with TRBD2. The TCR comes from a woman under 30 in good health. The CDR3 is CASSLLAAGSVNEQFF. In DNA form, the CDR3 reads TGCGCCAGCAGCTTGTTGGCAGCGGGATCGGTCAATGAGCAGTTCTTC.